This T cell receptor (beta chain) emerged from a study of T cells in Graves' hyperthyroidism and ophthalmopathy. For the study at large: Any treatment followed the collection of peripheral blood at initial diagnosis.

The CDR3 length is 16 residues. The J segment lost 7 bases and the V segment lost 0 bases, leaving 4 bases of the junction unmatched. Germline V gene lookup returns CDR1 SGDLS and CDR2 YYNGEE. Thyroid ultrasound, orbital computed tomography, clinical symptoms, and serum thyroxine and TRAb underpinned diagnoses. PBMCs stemmed from around 9.3 ml fresh peripheral blood. Amplification of TCR beta CDR3 regions used RNA as the template. HTBI primers were the set used in a first-round RT-PCR of the TCR CDR3. TCRdb reprocessed the multiplex PCR reads with MiXCR, giving one entry per CDR3 protein. The table lists roughly 380,000 distinct CDR3 sequences, about 15% of them singletons, with about 10% in the top ten.

This clonotype was sampled from a woman aged 55-70 years with Graves' hyperthyroidism. Source material: blood. The chain recombines TRBV9 with TRBJ2-2, with TRBD1 matching over 12 bases. The CDR3: CASSVVGQGAIGELFF. The CDR3 DNA sequence: TGTGCCAGCAGCGTAGTGGGACAGGGGGCAATCGGGGAGCTGTTTTTT.